Each of the 14 T cell receptor beta chains below was sequenced from the same sample in a study of post-analysis software for immune sequencing data. General study findings and limits: Among four to six TRBV segments more frequent in patients than controls were TRBV5-6, TRBV5-1 and TRBV20-1.

Unique molecular identifiers were carried by the TCR beta cDNA libraries. One entry per CDR3 protein, called by TCRdb with MiXCR from the PCR reads. The sample has about 540,000 distinct CDR3 sequences; under 40% are singletons. Their cognate antigens are unknown. The sample consisted of blood. The receptors were gathered from a girl younger than 18 with multiple sclerosis.

This clonotype has at least ten counts. The rearrangement links TRBV18 to TRBJ1-5; unclear D gene. Trimming shortened V by 6 bases and J by 0 bases, and 6 bases separated the two germline ends. The CDR3 sequence is 13 residues long. Germline CDR1 reads KGHSH; CDR2 reads LQKENI. The CDR3 sequence is CASSAGSNQPQHF. DNA for the CDR3: TGTGCCAGCTCCGCCGGTAGCAATCAGCCCCAGCATTTT.

The V call is TRBV5-1, the J call TRBJ1-2; no definite D call. Trimming cost V 1 base and J 5 bases, with 15 bases left between them. This CDR3 has 15 residues. From germline, CDR1 is SGHRS and CDR2 YFSETQ. Here the CDR3 reads CASSLSGKEGYGYTF. CDR3 DNA: TGCGCCAGCAGCTTGTCGGGGAAGGAAGGATATGGCTACACCTTC.

The chain couples TRBV14 to TRBJ2-7, with 8 bases aligning to TRBD1. CDR3 length equals 15 residues. V shed 2 bases and J 9 bases; nucleotides not matched to a gene: 12. Germline CDR1 and CDR2: SGHDN and FVKESK. CDR3 sequence (DNA): TGTGCCAGCAGCCAACCGGGACAGGTTACTACGAGGCAGTACTTC. This codes for CASSQPGQVTTRQYF.

The rearrangement joins TRBV10-2 to TRBJ2-3, with 10 bases identical to TRBD1. The CDR3 length is 13 residues. Germline lookup yields CDR1 WSHSY and CDR2 SAAADI. The V and J ends lost 7 bases and 4 bases, in that order; junction bases with no gene match: 2. The CDR3 DNA is TGCGCCAGCAATGGACAGGGGGCAGATACGCAGTATTTT. It specifies CASNGQGADTQYF.

The chain uses TRBV20-1 and TRBJ1-1; D remains ambiguous. Germline lookup yields CDR1 DFQATT and CDR2 SNEGSKA (reference sequence). V lost 3 bases to trimming and J lost 7 bases, with 6 bases between them. The CDR3 loop spans 10 amino acids. This CDR3 reads CSASGGEAFF. CDR3 DNA sequence: TGCAGTGCTAGTGGCGGTGAAGCTTTCTTT.

The chain combines TRBV29-1 with TRBJ1-1; D possibly corresponds to TRBD1 (5 bases). V was trimmed by 4 bases and J by 5 bases, leaving 11 bases between them. Germline CDR1 reads SQVTM; CDR2 reads ANQGSEA. This CDR3 region has 12 residues. This chain's CDR3 is CSVASGQTEAFF. The CDR3 DNA is TGCAGCGTTGCCTCGGGGCAAACTGAAGCTTTCTTT.

Only one count was recorded for this clonotype. The chain joins TRBV11-2 to TRBJ2-2, with D possibly being TRBD2 (7 bases). Germline V CDR1 and CDR2: SGHAT, FQNNGV. Trimming pared 5 bases from V and 3 bases from J, leaving 13 bases between. This CDR3 is 15 amino acids long. In DNA, the CDR3 is TGTGCCAGCAGCGGGGGGGCAAGGGACACCGGGGAGCTGTTTTTT. Its translation is CASSGGARDTGELFF.

The V call is TRBV18, the J call TRBJ1-4, with D hard to call. V was clipped by 0 bases and J by 5 bases, with 13 bases between them. Looked up from germline, CDR1 is KGHSH and CDR2 is LQKENI. The CDR3 contains 16 residues. CDR3 in DNA: TGTGCCAGCTCACCACCGAGGGCAGGAGGAAATGAAAAACTGTTTTTT. It translates to CASSPPRAGGNEKLFF.

As to this clonotype: An end of the junction differs from the germline gene, which may be a read error. The rearrangement joins TRBV20-1 to TRBJ2-5; a possible D gene is TRBD2 (5 bases). The tail of the sequence fits TRBJ2-7 better, so the J call may be wrong. Germline V gene sequence: CDR1 DFQATT, CDR2 SNEGSKA (reference sequence). The CDR3 has 14 amino acids. CDR3 coding DNA: TGCAGTACTAGTGGGCAGAAACTAACCTACGAGCAGTACTTC. Translated, it gives CSTSGQKLTYEQYF.

This clonotype was seen a few times. The J gene is TRBJ1-2, the V gene TRBV12-3 or TRBV12-4; 7 nucleotides match TRBD1. The CDR3 loop spans 14 amino acids. The trim removed 7 bases at V and 5 bases at J, leaving 10 bases unmatched. The CDR3 region has the DNA TGTGCCAGCACCCCGGGACAGCCTTCTTATGGCTACACCTTC. This codes for CASTPGQPSYGYTF.

CDR3 in DNA: TGTGCCAGCAGTTTCGCGGGCGGGGGGGCATACAATGAGCAGTTCTTC. Protein product: CASSFAGGGAYNEQFF. The V call is TRBV6-5, the J call TRBJ2-1, with 9 positions matching TRBD2. The CDR3 totals 16 residues. V dropped 4 bases and J dropped 4; count of bases not matched to a gene: 8. CDR1 is MNHEY, CDR2 SVGAGI, per germline.

This chain joins TRBV27 and TRBJ2-3; tentative D call: TRBD2 (5 bases). The CDR3 runs 14 residues. Germline V CDR1 and CDR2: MNHEY, SMNVEV (reference sequence). Trimming took off 8 bases at V and 2 bases at J, with 14 bases between the two ends. CDR3 sequence (DNA): TGTGCCAGCTGCCCCACGGGGAACACAGATACGCAGTATTTT. Protein sequence: CASCPTGNTDTQYF.

The chain links TRBV3-1 to TRBJ2-7; 8 bases are shared with TRBD2. The CDR3 consists of 18 residues. CDR1 and CDR2 (germline): LGHDT, YNNKEL (reference sequence). V trimming: 3 bases; J trimming: 5 bases; junction bases outside the gene matches: 18. CDR3 nucleotides: TGTGCCAGCAGCCAGGAACCCGGACGGCAGCGGGGGTGCGACGAGCAGTACTTC. It encodes CASSQEPGRQRGCDEQYF.

This clonotype turned up a few times. The chain uses TRBV6-6 and TRBJ2-5, with TRBD2 matching 7 bases. J lost 3 bases, V lost 4 bases, and 5 bases had no gene match. This CDR3 is built from 14 residues. Germline V gene data show CDR1 as MNHNY and CDR2 as SVGAGI (reference sequence). The CDR3 loop is CASSFPSGEETQYF. The CDR3 DNA follows: TGTGCCAGCAGTTTCCCCAGCGGGGAAGAGACCCAGTACTTC.